The sequence of this T cell receptor beta chain was determined in a study of response to subunit inactivated influenza vaccine. V shed 4 bases and J shed 0 bases, with 3 bases lying between them. There are 11 residues in the CDR3. The V gene's germline CDR1 is SQVTM and CDR2 ANQGSEA. TCRdb recomputed calls from the RT-PCR reads with MiXCR, one row per CDR3 protein. The data show 650,000 to 850,000 distinct CDR3 sequences, 11% to 15% seen once. The receptor comes from a man between 45 and 60 years old who received an inactivated influenza vaccine. The rearrangement links TRBV29-1 to TRBJ1-1; the D is unclear. The sample consisted of PBMCs from blood, taken 14 to 15 days before vaccination. The CDR3 loop is CSVVLNTEAFF. CDR3 DNA: TGCAGCGTTGTGCTGAACACTGAAGCTTTCTTT. Supplemented by reference TRBV29-1 and TRBJ1-1, the full variable domain reads SAVISQKPSRDICQRGTSLTIQCQVDSQVTMMFWYRQQPGQSLTLIATANQGSEATYESGFVIDKFPISRPNLTFSTLTVSNMSPEDSSIYLCSVVLNTEAFFGQGTRLTVV.